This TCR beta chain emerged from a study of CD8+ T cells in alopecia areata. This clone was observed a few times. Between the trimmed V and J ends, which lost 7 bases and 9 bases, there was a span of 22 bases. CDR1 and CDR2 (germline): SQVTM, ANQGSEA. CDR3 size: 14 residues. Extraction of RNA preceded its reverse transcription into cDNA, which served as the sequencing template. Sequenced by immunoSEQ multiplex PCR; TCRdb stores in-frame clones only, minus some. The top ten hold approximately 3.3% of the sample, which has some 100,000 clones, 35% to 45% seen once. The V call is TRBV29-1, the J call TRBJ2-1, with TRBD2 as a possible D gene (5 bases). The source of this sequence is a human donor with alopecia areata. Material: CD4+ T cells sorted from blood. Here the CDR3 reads CSATRTSYGGEQFF. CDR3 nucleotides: TGCAGCGCCACTAGGACCTCCTATGGCGGTGAGCAGTTCTTC.